Below, 21 T cell receptor beta chains from the same sample are listed, as sequenced in a study of blood T cell repertoires in COVID-19. Repertoires were generated with immunoSEQ multiplex PCR, while TCRdb's copy carries only in-frame clones and drops some. Of about 260,000 clones in the sample, approximately 84% were seen once. Specimen: peripheral blood. These receptor sequences come from a woman of 80 years or more with acute or convalescent COVID-19.

The chain uses TRBV7-9 and TRBJ2-3, with 12 bases lining up with TRBD2. Germline V gene data show CDR1 as SEHNR and CDR2 as FQNEAQ (reference sequence). This CDR3 spans 18 amino acids. V lost 6 bases to trimming and J lost 4 bases; unmatched junction nucleotides: 14. The CDR3 loop is CASRSMFLAGGSADTQYF. CDR3 DNA: TGTGCCAGCAGATCGATGTTCCTAGCGGGAGGGTCGGCAGATACGCAGTATTTT.

This sequence joins TRBV27 and TRBJ1-2; D perhaps matches TRBD1 (5 bases). Trimming shortened V by 5 bases and J by 2 bases, and 12 bases separated the two germline ends. The CDR3 sequence is 14 residues long. Germline values: CDR1 MNHEY, CDR2 SMNVEV (reference sequence). CDR3 sequence: CASSPTQGNYGYTF. CDR3 DNA sequence: TGTGCCAGCAGTCCGACCCAGGGAAACTATGGCTACACCTTC.

A few counts support this clone. The chain combines TRBV7-8 with TRBJ2-1, with 11 bases lining up with TRBD2. V lost 5 bases and J lost 4; bases outside the gene matches: 7. The CDR3 contains 16 residues. In germline, CDR1 is SGHVS, CDR2 FQNEAQ. CDR3 sequence (DNA): TGTGCCAGCAGCGTAACTAGCGGGGGCCCTTACAATGAGCAGTTCTTC. It encodes CASSVTSGGPYNEQFF.

This clone has a handful of counts. The chain has TRBV2 and TRBJ2-1, with 10 positions matching TRBD2. Trimming took 7 bases from V and 7 from J; bases not matched to a gene: 10. The CDR3 length is 15 residues. Germline V gene sequence: CDR1 SNHLY, CDR2 FYNNEI. The CDR3 DNA sequence: TGTGCCAGCATTCCTCTAGCGGGAGTTGGGAATGAGCAGTTCTTC. It codes for CASIPLAGVGNEQFF.

The V gene is TRBV25-1, the J gene TRBJ1-2, with 11 bases aligning to TRBD1. CDR1 MGHDK and CDR2 SYGVNS come from the germline V gene. V was pared by 7 bases and J by 4 bases, with 5 bases of the junction left unmatched. CDR3 length equals 14 residues. CDR3 coding DNA: TGTGCCAGCACTGGGGACAGGGGGTCCTATGGCTACACCTTC. It is translated as CASTGDRGSYGYTF.

The chain carries TRBV6-5 and TRBJ1-2; D not certain. CDR1 MNHEY and CDR2 SVGAGI come from the germline V gene. The CDR3 runs to 14 residues. Between the trimmed V and J ends, which lost 10 bases and 2 bases, there was a span of 17 bases. The CDR3 sequence: CAIQSDPGNYGYTF. Written as DNA, the CDR3 is TGTGCCATCCAGTCCGACCCGGGGAACTATGGCTACACCTTC.

The chain combines TRBV15 with TRBJ2-5, with 7 bases aligning to TRBD2. The CDR3 runs 17 residues. With 1 base clipped from V and 6 bases from J, the junction kept 14 bases outside the gene matches. CDR1 is LNHNV, CDR2 YYDKDF, per germline (reference sequence). In DNA form, the CDR3 reads TGTGCCACCAGCAGAGCCGACAATCGCGGGCGGGGGAAGACCCAGTACTTC. Residues: CATSRADNRGRGKTQYF.

J is TRBJ2-3 and V is TRBV7-8, with a tentative D call TRBD2 (5 bases). CDR3 length equals 14 residues. Between the trimmed V and J ends, which lost 1 base and 10 bases, there was a span of 15 bases. Germline lookup yields CDR1 SGHVS and CDR2 FQNEAQ. CDR3 sequence: CASSLVGEKAPQYF. Written as DNA, the CDR3 is TGTGCCAGCAGCTTAGTGGGAGAAAAAGCCCCGCAGTATTTT.

The genes are TRBV7-2 and TRBJ2-1, with D possibly being TRBD2 (5 bases). CDR1 SGHTA and CDR2 FQGNSA come from the germline V gene. The CDR3 spans 16 residues. The V gene lost 1 base and the J gene lost 6 bases, with 16 bases spanning the gap. The CDR3 bases are TGTGCCAGCAGCTTAGACGGGATCATTGGGCGCAATGAGCAGTTCTTC. Protein product: CASSLDGIIGRNEQFF.

This rearrangement joins TRBV29-1 to TRBJ1-4, with 10 positions matching TRBD1. V lost 6 bases and J lost 7; bases outside the gene matches: 8. The germline V gene encodes CDR1 SQVTM and CDR2 ANQGSEA. This CDR3 has 14 amino acids. The CDR3 coding sequence is TGCAGCGTGGCAGGGACAGGGGCTAGTGAAAAACTGTTTTTT. Its protein is CSVAGTGASEKLFF.

This rearrangement joins TRBV7-2 to TRBJ1-1; D is uncertain. V was pared by 5 bases and J by 4 bases, with 14 bases between. The CDR3 has 14 residues. The germline gives CDR1 SGHTA, CDR2 FQGNSA. The CDR3 loop reads CASSNAVAGTEAFF. The DNA for the CDR3 is TGTGCCAGCAGCAATGCGGTCGCGGGCACTGAAGCTTTCTTT.

The V call is TRBV7-6, the J call TRBJ2-1, with TRBD2 matching 7 bases. The V and J ends lost 1 base and 0 bases, in that order; junction bases with no gene match: 6. CDR3 length equals 17 residues. CDR1 is SGHVS and CDR2 is FNYEAQ in the germline V gene. As DNA, the CDR3 is TGTGCCAGCAGCTTAGGGCGGGGGACCCCCTCCTACAATGAGCAGTTCTTC. Protein sequence: CASSLGRGTPSYNEQFF. Full variable domain (outside the CDR3, taken from reference TRBV7-6 and TRBJ2-1): GAGVSQSPRYKVTKRGQDVALRCDPISGHVSLYWYRQALGQGPEFLTYFNYEAQQDKSGLPNDRFSAERPEGSISTLTIQRTEQRDSAMYRCASSLGRGTPSYNEQFFGPGTRLTVL.

This clone showed up just once. The gene calls are TRBV19 and TRBJ1-3; no clear D. The CDR3 has 17 residues. Trimming pared 3 bases from V and 0 bases from J, leaving 15 bases between. Germline CDR1 and CDR2: LNHDA and SQIVND (reference sequence). In nucleotides, the CDR3 is TGTGCCAGTAGTATTGAGGGCGTTCGCAGCTCTGGAAACACCATATATTTT. It encodes CASSIEGVRSSGNTIYF.

V is TRBV11-2 and J is TRBJ2-1; D gene ambiguous. V lost 1 base to trimming and J lost 10 bases, with 5 bases between them. The CDR3 contains 11 residues. CDR1 SGHAT and CDR2 FQNNGV come from the germline V gene. CDR3 sequence: CASSLGREQFF. The CDR3 coding sequence is TGTGCCAGCAGCTTAGGGCGGGAGCAGTTCTTC.

The chain couples TRBV7-2 to TRBJ2-2, with TRBD2 matching over 7 bases. The germline V gene has CDR1 SGHTA and CDR2 FQGNSA. The J segment lost 0 bases and the V segment lost 6 bases, leaving 4 bases of the junction unmatched. The CDR3 spans 15 residues. The CDR3 region is CASSRGGANTGELFF. CDR3 DNA sequence: TGTGCCAGCAGTCGTGGGGGGGCGAACACCGGGGAGCTGTTTTTT.

The rearrangement joins TRBV4-3 to TRBJ1-6, with 9 bases matching TRBD1. This CDR3 has 15 residues. After removal of 3 bases from V and 9 bases from J, the junction contained 6 bases not matched to a gene. The germline CDR1 and CDR2 sequences are LGHNA and YSLEER. The CDR3 nucleotides are TGCGCCAGCAGCCATTCCGACAGGGGGGCTTCACCCCTCCACTTT. Translating it yields CASSHSDRGASPLHF.

The chain combines TRBV27 with TRBJ1-5, with 7 bases matching TRBD1. The junction had 4 bases not matched to a gene; V was cut back by 5 bases and J by 3 bases. Germline assignment: CDR1 MNHEY and CDR2 SMNVEV (reference sequence). The CDR3 sequence is 14 residues long. The CDR3 DNA sequence: TGTGCCAGCAGTCATGACAGGGCCAATCAGCCCCAGCATTTT. It yields the protein CASSHDRANQPQHF.

The CDR3 DNA reads as TGTGCCAGCAGCTTAATCAGGACATCCTACAATGAGCAGTTCTTC. It translates to CASSLIRTSYNEQFF. The genes are TRBV7-3 and TRBJ2-1; TRBD1 might be the D (5 bases). The CDR3 has 15 residues. The ends were cut back, 1 base at V and 1 base at J, with 8 bases in the middle. Germline V gene lookup returns CDR1 SGHTA and CDR2 FQGTGA.

The rearrangement uses TRBV5-8 and TRBJ1-5, with a tentative D call TRBD1 (6 bases). The CDR3 spans 15 residues. Germline-derived CDR1 and CDR2 are SGHTS and YDEGEE. Deletions cut 1 base from V and 2 bases from J, with 10 bases between. The chain's CDR3 is CASSLRTVGNQPQHF. CDR3 sequence (DNA): TGTGCCAGCAGCTTGAGGACAGTCGGCAATCAGCCCCAGCATTTT.

The chain carries TRBV18 and TRBJ2-2; 12 bases are shared with TRBD1. The length of the CDR3 is 16 residues. Germline CDR1 reads KGHSH; CDR2 reads LQKENI. V dropped 3 bases and J dropped 5; count of bases not matched to a gene: 4. The CDR3 DNA is TGTGCCAGCTCACCCGGGACAGGGGGCAGGACCGGGGAGCTGTTTTTT. It translates to CASSPGTGGRTGELFF.

The chain recombines TRBV20-1 with TRBJ1-1; TRBD1 matches at 10 bases. In germline, CDR1 is DFQATT, CDR2 SNEGSKA (reference sequence). With 6 bases clipped from V and 11 bases from J, the junction kept 6 bases outside the gene matches. The CDR3 is 11 amino acids. Written as DNA, the CDR3 is TGCAGTGCGTTGCGACAGGGGGCTGCTTTCTTT. Protein product: CSALRQGAAFF.